This TCR beta chain was identified during a study of vaccination effects on CD4 cells after COVID-19. Cells that had been cultured for approximately eleven days were the source of isolated CD4+ T cells. Vaccine recipients had no previous SARS-CoV-2 infection; their nucleocapsid antibodies were negative. Here immunoSEQ multiplex PCR was the method, and the copy in TCRdb shows in-frame clones only, minus some. This table has about 53,000 clones, roughly 80% appearing once. In its sample, this clone was seen a few times. Its specificity is not known. The TCR originated in a human donor who received a COVID-19 vaccine. Here the sequenced sample was CD4+ T cells from PBMCs cultured without peptide, taken before COVID-19 vaccination.

The CDR3: CASSEASLYNSPLHF. As DNA, the CDR3 is TGTGCCAGCAGTGAAGCGAGCCTCTATAATTCACCCCTCCACTTT. The J gene is TRBJ1-6, the V gene TRBV6-1; D unresolved. The V gene lost 0 bases and the J gene lost 3 bases, with 6 bases spanning the gap. Germline CDR1 and CDR2: MNHNS and SASEGT. CDR3 length: 15 residues.